The 2 T cell receptor beta chains below all came from one sample that was sequenced in a study of blood T cell repertoires in COVID-19. Using immunoSEQ multiplex PCR, the repertoire was profiled, and TCRdb retains in-frame clones only, with some absent. The repertoire holds some 30,000 clones, with more than 70% as singletons. Sequencing was carried out using peripheral blood. These receptors were taken from a human donor in a cohort sampled during active COVID-19.

The chain has TRBV7-9 and TRBJ1-4; 8 bases are shared with TRBD1. The CDR3 is 14 residues long. Germline assignment: CDR1 SEHNR and CDR2 FQNEAQ (reference sequence). The V segment lost 3 bases and the J segment 7 bases; nucleotides outside the gene matches: 4. The CDR3 sequence: CASSFQGASEKLFF. The CDR3 DNA follows: TGTGCCAGCAGCTTCCAGGGGGCTAGTGAAAAACTGTTTTTT.

V and J are TRBV7-2 and TRBJ1-1; TRBD1 is a possible D gene (6 bases). The germline gives CDR1 SGHTA, CDR2 FQGNSA. V lost 5 bases and J 5 bases, leaving 18 bases between the germline ends. The CDR3 is made up of 15 amino acids. DNA for the CDR3: TGTGCCAGCAGCCCCCTGGCGGGGGCCGGGACTGAAGCTTTCTTT. Amino acids: CASSPLAGAGTEAFF.